This T cell receptor (beta chain) stems from a study of PD-1 blockade in mismatch repair-deficient tumors. Study conclusions and caveats: Tumor-resident clones, often undetectable pretreatment in blood, expanded then contracted after pembrolizumab.

Here immunoSEQ multiplex PCR was the method, and the copy in TCRdb shows in-frame clones only, minus some. The sample includes about 51,000 clones, 81% of them seen just once. In the case of this clone: What it recognizes is unknown.

All patients were mismatch repair deficient, assessed by either PCR or immunohistochemistry. TCRs were sequenced from a few patients responding to pembrolizumab. This receptor was identified in an adult with mismatch repair-deficient cancer. Sample: peripheral blood, taken less than 21 weeks after starting pembrolizumab.

The DNA for the CDR3 is TGTGCCAGTAGTATTGGCGGGAACGGAAACAATGAGCAGTTCTTC. Translated, it gives CASSIGGNGNNEQFF. J is TRBJ2-1 and V is TRBV19; perhaps TRBD2 as D (6 bases). The CDR3 totals 15 residues. The V end was cut by 3 bases, the J end by 5 bases, with 14 bases between. Per germline, CDR1 LNHDA and CDR2 SQIVND (reference sequence). The variable domain in full, completed from reference TRBV19 and TRBJ2-1, reads DGGITQSPKYLFRKEGQNVTLSCEQNLNHDAMYWYRQDPGQGLRLIYYSQIVNDFQKGDIAEGYSVSREKKESFPLTVTSAQKNPTAFYLCASSIGGNGNNEQFFGPGTRLTVL.